This T cell receptor beta chain comes out of a study of blood T cell repertoires in COVID-19. There are 16 residues in the CDR3. In germline, CDR1 is MNHNS, CDR2 SASEGT. The J segment lost 2 bases and the V segment lost 0 bases, leaving 5 bases of the junction unmatched. Generated by immunoSEQ multiplex PCR, the TCRdb table keeps only in-frame clones and is missing some. The profile shows roughly 200,000 clones, more than 75% of them singletons. The receptor was derived from a woman aged 18 to 35 who had recovered from COVID-19. The chain is built from TRBV6-1 and TRBJ2-7; 9 bases are shared with TRBD1. The sequenced material came from peripheral blood. Written as DNA, the CDR3 is TGTGCCAGCAGTGAAGCGTGGACAGGGGTAACCTACGAGCAGTACTTC. Translation: CASSEAWTGVTYEQYF.